This T cell receptor (beta chain) was identified in a study of OX40 agonist ivuxolimab in advanced cancers. Background on the study: Dose-escalation patients had hepatocellular carcinoma, melanoma, renal cell or head and neck cancer. Earlier treatment with anti-PD-1, anti-PD-L1 or anti-CTLA-4 was permitted, and 35% to 40% had received some.

This clone was seen a handful of times. The data were produced by immunoSEQ multiplex PCR, yet TCRdb's version contains in-frame clones alone and is incomplete. Among about 50,000 clones, under 90% were seen once, and the ten largest hold about 1.8%. The sample in question was CD4+ or CD8+ T cells sorted from blood, obtained in a trial of the OX40 agonist ivuxolimab. The clonotype was recovered from an adult with an advanced solid tumor such as melanoma, head and neck, liver or kidney cancer.

The CDR3 sequence is CASSYTGGGTGELFF. For the CDR3, the DNA is TGTGCCAGCAGTTACACAGGGGGGGGCACCGGGGAGCTGTTTTTT. J is TRBJ2-2 and V is TRBV6-6; D might be TRBD1 (8 bases). Germline V gene sequence: CDR1 MNHNY, CDR2 SVGAGI (reference sequence). V was cut by 2 bases and J by 4 bases, with 11 bases left in between. The CDR3 runs 15 residues.